This entry is about one T cell receptor beta chain. No antigen is known for it. The repertoire was sequenced with immunoSEQ multiplex PCR; TCRdb's copy has only in-frame clones and lacks some. The table lists 250,000 or so clones, 80% to 95% of them singletons, with approximately 0.52% in the top ten. This entry is derived from a study of T cell responses to AZD1222 COVID-19 vaccine. Broader study findings: Repertoires were obtained only post-peak T cell response. Regions 160-218 and 743-854 dominated among vaccine-associated CD4 TCRs spanning spike.

V lost 6 bases and J lost 6; bases outside the gene matches: 8. The V gene's germline CDR1 is SNHLY and CDR2 FYNNEI. This CDR3 comprises 15 residues. The sequence came from an adult in good health. The sequencing used peripheral blood, collected on day 0 of AZD1222 vaccination. The J gene is TRBJ1-6, the V gene TRBV2, with 7 bases aligning to TRBD1. CDR3 sequence reads: CASRFPGQSNSPLHF. The CDR3 region has the DNA TGTGCCAGCAGATTTCCGGGACAGAGTAATTCACCCCTCCACTTT.